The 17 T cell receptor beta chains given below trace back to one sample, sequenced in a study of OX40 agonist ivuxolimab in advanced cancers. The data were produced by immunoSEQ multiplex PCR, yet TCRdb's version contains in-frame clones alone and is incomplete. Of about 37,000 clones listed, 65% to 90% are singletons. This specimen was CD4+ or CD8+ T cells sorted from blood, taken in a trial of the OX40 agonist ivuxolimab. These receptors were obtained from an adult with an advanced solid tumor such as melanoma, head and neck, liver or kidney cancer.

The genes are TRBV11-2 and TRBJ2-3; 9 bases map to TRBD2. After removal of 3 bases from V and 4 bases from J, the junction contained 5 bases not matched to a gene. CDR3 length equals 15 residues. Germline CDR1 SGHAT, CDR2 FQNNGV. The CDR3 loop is CASSFRGRGPDTQYF. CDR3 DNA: TGTGCCAGCAGCTTCCGCGGGAGGGGACCAGATACGCAGTATTTT.

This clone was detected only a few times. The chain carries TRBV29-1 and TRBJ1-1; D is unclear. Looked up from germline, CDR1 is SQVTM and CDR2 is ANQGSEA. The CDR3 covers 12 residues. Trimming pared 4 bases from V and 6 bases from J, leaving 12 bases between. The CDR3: CSVVKSSAEAFF. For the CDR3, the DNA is TGCAGCGTTGTGAAGTCTAGTGCTGAAGCTTTCTTT. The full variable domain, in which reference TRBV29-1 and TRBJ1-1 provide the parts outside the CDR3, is SAVISQKPSRDICQRGTSLTIQCQVDSQVTMMFWYRQQPGQSLTLIATANQGSEATYESGFVIDKFPISRPNLTFSTLTVSNMSPEDSSIYLCSVVKSSAEAFFGQGTRLTVV.

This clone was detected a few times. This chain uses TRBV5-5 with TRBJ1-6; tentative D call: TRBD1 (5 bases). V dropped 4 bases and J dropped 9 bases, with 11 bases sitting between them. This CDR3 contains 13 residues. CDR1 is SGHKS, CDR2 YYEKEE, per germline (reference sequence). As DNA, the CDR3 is TGTGCCAGCAGCCTGACAGCGTCTTCACCCCTCCACTTT. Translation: CASSLTASSPLHF.

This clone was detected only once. The CDR3, as DNA: TGTGCCAGCAGCCACCATGAGGGTACCGTAAAAAACATTCAGTACTTC. This encodes CASSHHEGTVKNIQYF. V gene TRBV14 combines with J gene TRBJ2-4; TRBD2 is a possible D gene (5 bases). The CDR3 covers 16 residues. The germline V gene encodes CDR1 SGHDN and CDR2 FVKESK. Deletions cut 3 bases from V and 4 bases from J, with 16 bases between.

The CDR3 reads CASSSSVNTEAFF. CDR3 nucleotides: TGTGCCAGCAGTTCTTCCGTGAACACTGAAGCTTTCTTT. This chain connects TRBV6-5 to TRBJ1-1; D is uncertain. V lost 4 bases and J 0 bases, leaving 6 bases between the germline ends. Germline V CDR1 and CDR2: MNHEY, SVGAGI. This CDR3 is 13 amino acids long.

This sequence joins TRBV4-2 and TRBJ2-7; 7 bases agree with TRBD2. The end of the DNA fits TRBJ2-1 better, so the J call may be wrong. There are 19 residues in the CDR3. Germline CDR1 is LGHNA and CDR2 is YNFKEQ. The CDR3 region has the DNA TGTGCCAGCAGCCAAGAAGGTACTAGCGCTACGGGGTTTAGGGATGAGCAGTTCTTC. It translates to CASSQEGTSATGFRDEQFF.

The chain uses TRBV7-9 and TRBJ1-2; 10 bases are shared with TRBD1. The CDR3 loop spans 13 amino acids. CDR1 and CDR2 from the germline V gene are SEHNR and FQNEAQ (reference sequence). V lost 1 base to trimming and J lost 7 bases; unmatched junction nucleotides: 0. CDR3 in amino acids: CASSLGTGGGYTF. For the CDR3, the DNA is TGTGCCAGCAGCTTAGGGACAGGGGGTGGCTACACCTTC. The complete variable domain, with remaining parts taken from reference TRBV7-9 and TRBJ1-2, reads DTGVSQNPRHKITKRGQNVTFRCDPISEHNRLYWYRQTLGQGPEFLTYFQNEAQLEKSRLLSDRFSAERPKGSFSTLEIQRTEQGDSAMYLCASSLGTGGGYTFGSGTRLTVV.

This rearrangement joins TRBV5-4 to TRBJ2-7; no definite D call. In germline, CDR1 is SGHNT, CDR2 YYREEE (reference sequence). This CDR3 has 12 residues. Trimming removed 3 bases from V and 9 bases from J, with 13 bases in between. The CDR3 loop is CASSSPLLPQYF. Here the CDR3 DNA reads TGTGCCAGCAGCTCTCCATTGCTCCCGCAGTACTTC. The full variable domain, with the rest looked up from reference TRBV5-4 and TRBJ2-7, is ETGVTQSPTHLIKTRGQQVTLRCSSQSGHNTVSWYQQALGQGPQFIFQYYREEENGRGNFPPRFSGLQFPNYSSELNVNALELDDSALYLCASSSPLLPQYFGPGTRLTVT.

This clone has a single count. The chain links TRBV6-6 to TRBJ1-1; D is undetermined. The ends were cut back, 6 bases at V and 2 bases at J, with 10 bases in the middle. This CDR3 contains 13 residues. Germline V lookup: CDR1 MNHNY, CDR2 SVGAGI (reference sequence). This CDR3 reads CASSPSTNTEAFF. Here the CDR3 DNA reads TGTGCCAGCAGCCCCTCAACAAACACTGAAGCTTTCTTT.

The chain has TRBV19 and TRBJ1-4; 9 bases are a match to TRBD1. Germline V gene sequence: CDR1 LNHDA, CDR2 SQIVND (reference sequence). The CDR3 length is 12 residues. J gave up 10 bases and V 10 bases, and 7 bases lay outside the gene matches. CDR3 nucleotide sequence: TGTGCCATCCGGGACAGGGAGGGAAAACTGTTTTTT. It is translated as CAIRDREGKLFF.

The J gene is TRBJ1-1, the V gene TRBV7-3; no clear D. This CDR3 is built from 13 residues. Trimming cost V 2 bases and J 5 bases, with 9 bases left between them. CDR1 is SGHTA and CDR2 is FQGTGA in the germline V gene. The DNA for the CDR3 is TGTGCCAGCAGCTTAGCGTCTGGGACTGAAGCTTTCTTT. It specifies CASSLASGTEAFF.

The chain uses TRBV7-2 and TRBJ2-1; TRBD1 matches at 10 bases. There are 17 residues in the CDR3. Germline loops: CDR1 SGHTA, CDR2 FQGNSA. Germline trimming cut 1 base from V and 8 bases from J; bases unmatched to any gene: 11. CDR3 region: CASSLVFGTGERYEQFF. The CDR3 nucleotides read TGTGCCAGCAGCTTAGTATTCGGGACAGGGGAACGTTATGAGCAGTTCTTC.

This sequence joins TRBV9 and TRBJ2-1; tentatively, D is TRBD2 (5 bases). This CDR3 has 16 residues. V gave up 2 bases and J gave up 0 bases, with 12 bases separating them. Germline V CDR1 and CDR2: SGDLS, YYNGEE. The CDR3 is CASSVPGMSSYNEQFF. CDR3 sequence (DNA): TGTGCCAGCAGCGTTCCGGGAATGAGCTCCTACAATGAGCAGTTCTTC.

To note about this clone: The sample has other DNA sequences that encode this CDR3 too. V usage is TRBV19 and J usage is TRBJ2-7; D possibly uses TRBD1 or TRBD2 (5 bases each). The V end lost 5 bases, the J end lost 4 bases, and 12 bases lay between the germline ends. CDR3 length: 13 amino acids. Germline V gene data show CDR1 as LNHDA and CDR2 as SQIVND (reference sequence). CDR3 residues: CASSPGTAYEQYF. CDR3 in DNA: TGTGCCAGTAGTCCCGGGACGGCATACGAGCAGTACTTC.

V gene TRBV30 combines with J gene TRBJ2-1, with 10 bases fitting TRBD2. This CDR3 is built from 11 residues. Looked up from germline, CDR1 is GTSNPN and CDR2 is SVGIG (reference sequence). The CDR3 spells CTAGGVNEQFF. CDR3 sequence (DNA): TGTACAGCGGGAGGGGTGAATGAGCAGTTCTTC.

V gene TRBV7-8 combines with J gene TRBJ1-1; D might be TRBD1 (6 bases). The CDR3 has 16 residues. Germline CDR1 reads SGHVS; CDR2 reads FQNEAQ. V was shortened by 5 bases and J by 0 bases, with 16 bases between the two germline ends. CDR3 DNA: TGTGCCAGCAGCCTTGGGGGCGGGGGGATGAACACTGAAGCTTTCTTT. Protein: CASSLGGGGMNTEAFF.

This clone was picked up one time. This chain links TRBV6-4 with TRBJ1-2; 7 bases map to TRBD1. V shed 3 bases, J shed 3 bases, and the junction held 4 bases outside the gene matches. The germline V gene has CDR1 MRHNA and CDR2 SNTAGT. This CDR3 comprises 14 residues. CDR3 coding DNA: TGTGCCAGCAGTGAAGAAGGGGGCGACTATGGCTACACCTTC. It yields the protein CASSEEGGDYGYTF.